A single sample is the source of the 27 T cell receptor beta chains below, sequenced in a study of cytomegalovirus exposure and HLA in healthy donors. A multiplex PCR was run with 60 Vbeta primers and 13 Jbeta primers. The protocol was immunoSEQ multiplex PCR, while the TCRdb copy is restricted to in-frame clones and leaves out a portion. The sample lists about 93,000 clones, just over 75% occurring once. The sample comprised PBMCs. These receptor sequences come from a man aged 30-40 years in good health and CMV-seronegative.

The CDR3 DNA reads as TGTGCCAACCCGGGACAGAGACTTACAGATACGCAGTATTTT. This sequence encodes CANPGQRLTDTQYF. The V call is TRBV2, the J call TRBJ2-3, with 7 bases that match TRBD1. The CDR3 contains 14 residues. V lost 10 bases and J lost 3; bases outside the gene matches: 10. CDR1 and CDR2 (germline): SNHLY, FYNNEI.

The chain employs TRBV10-3 and TRBJ2-3; D may be TRBD2 (6 bases). Deletions cut 0 bases from V and 0 bases from J, with 13 bases between. This CDR3 comprises 17 residues. Germline CDR1 is ENHRY and CDR2 is SYGVKD. As DNA, the CDR3 is TGTGCCATCAGTGAGTCGACGGCGGGGACTAGCACAGATACGCAGTATTTT. Protein product: CAISESTAGTSTDTQYF.

This sequence joins TRBV7-9 and TRBJ1-2, with 8 bases identical to TRBD1. The J segment lost 0 bases and the V segment lost 5 bases, leaving 11 bases of the junction unmatched. Germline values: CDR1 SEHNR, CDR2 FQNEAQ (reference sequence). CDR3 length equals 17 residues. The CDR3 protein is CASSLPRTGPTNYGYTF. DNA of the CDR3: TGTGCCAGCAGCCTTCCGCGGACAGGGCCAACTAACTATGGCTACACCTTC.

The rearrangement joins TRBV7-7 to TRBJ2-1; possible D gene TRBD2, 5 bases. V was shortened by 0 bases and J by 8 bases, with 8 bases between the two germline ends. This CDR3 spans 13 amino acids. Germline V lookup: CDR1 SSHAT, CDR2 FNYEAQ (reference sequence). CDR3 nucleotide sequence: TGTGCCAGCAGCTTAGCGGGAGTACATGAGCAGTTCTTC. Its translation: CASSLAGVHEQFF.

The V call is TRBV19, the J call TRBJ1-2, with a possible D match to TRBD1 (6 bases). This CDR3 contains 14 residues. Germline CDR1 is LNHDA and CDR2 is SQIVND (reference sequence). V dropped 8 bases and J dropped 4 bases, with 17 bases sitting between them. The DNA of the CDR3 is TGTGCCAGTTCAGAGGGGGACGTTAGCTATGGCTACACCTTC. Translation gives CASSEGDVSYGYTF.

V is TRBV28 and J is TRBJ2-7, with D perhaps matching TRBD1 (6 bases). The CDR3 consists of 15 residues. Germline CDR1 and CDR2: MDHEN and SYDVKM. The V and J ends lost 3 bases and 3 bases respectively, with 15 bases between them. In DNA, the CDR3 is TGTGCCAGCAGTTTTACGAGGGGGATGGGCTACGAGCAGTACGTC. It yields the protein CASSFTRGMGYEQYV.

This chain connects TRBV4-2 to TRBJ2-2; D possibly corresponds to TRBD1 (6 bases). Germline V gene data show CDR1 as LGHNA and CDR2 as YNFKEQ. This CDR3 comprises 17 residues. V was pared by 0 bases and J by 4 bases, with 15 bases between. CDR3 sequence (DNA): TGTGCCAGCAGCCAAGATCAAATCGGGACAAGCACCGGGGAGCTGTTTTTT. Its translation is CASSQDQIGTSTGELFF.

This chain links TRBV2 with TRBJ1-2; 12 bases align to TRBD1. The CDR3 has 16 amino acids. V was clipped by 5 bases and J by 4 bases; unmatched bases: 8. CDR1 is SNHLY, CDR2 FYNNEI, per germline. CDR3 nucleotide sequence: TGTGCCAGCAGTAGGGACAGGGGGCGGGAATTCTATGGCTACACCTTC. The encoded protein is CASSRDRGREFYGYTF.

In nucleotides, the CDR3 is TGTGCCAGCAGCGTAGGGTCAGGGGGCTCGAGAGATACGCAGTATTTT. Its translation: CASSVGSGGSRDTQYF. The rearrangement joins TRBV9 to TRBJ2-3; 8 bases match TRBD1. Per germline, CDR1 SGDLS and CDR2 YYNGEE. CDR3 size: 16 residues. V dropped 0 bases and J dropped 5; count of bases not matched to a gene: 8.

The chain uses TRBV2 and TRBJ1-2; TRBD1 agrees at 9 bases. The CDR3 consists of 15 residues. CDR1 and CDR2 (germline): SNHLY, FYNNEI. V trimming: 2 bases; J trimming: 4 bases; junction bases outside the gene matches: 5. CDR3 protein: CASSERVQGAYGYTF. The DNA of the CDR3 is TGTGCCAGCAGTGAAAGGGTACAGGGGGCCTATGGCTACACCTTC. The variable domain in full, with the rest retrieved from reference TRBV2 and TRBJ1-2, is EPEVTQTPSHQVTQMGQEVILRCVPISNHLYFYWYRQILGQKVEFLVSFYNNEISEKSEIFDDQFSVERPDGSNFTLKIRSTKLEDSAMYFCASSERVQGAYGYTFGSGTRLTVV.

The chain joins TRBV7-2 to TRBJ2-1; D remains ambiguous. CDR3 length: 15 amino acids. Germline CDR1 reads SGHTA; CDR2 reads FQGNSA. Trimming left V 6 bases short and J 0 bases short, with 12 bases between. The DNA of the CDR3 is TGTGCCAGCAGATCTGACTGGCGCTCCTACAATGAGCAGTTCTTC. It encodes CASRSDWRSYNEQFF.

The V and J genes are TRBV7-2 and TRBJ1-5, with D uncertain. Deletions cut 1 base from V and 0 bases from J, with 4 bases between. The CDR3 sequence is 14 residues long. The germline V gene has CDR1 SGHTA and CDR2 FQGNSA. In nucleotides, the CDR3 is TGTGCCAGCAGCTTAGACAGTAGCAATCAGCCCCAGCATTTT. Its protein is CASSLDSSNQPQHF.

This clone was picked up one time. The CDR3 sequence is CASSLGQGGSPLHF. For the CDR3, the DNA is TGTGCCAGCAGCTTAGGGCAGGGTGGGTCACCCCTCCACTTT. The chain uses TRBV11-2 and TRBJ1-6; D may be TRBD1 (5 bases). From germline, CDR1 is SGHAT and CDR2 FQNNGV. Deletions cut 1 base from V and 10 bases from J, with 11 bases between. CDR3 size: 14 residues. The full variable domain, in which reference TRBV11-2 and TRBJ1-6 provide the parts outside the CDR3, is EAGVAQSPRYKIIEKRQSVAFWCNPISGHATLYWYQQILGQGPKLLIQFQNNGVVDDSQLPKDRFSAERLKGVDSTLKIQPAKLEDSAVYLCASSLGQGGSPLHFGNGTRLTVT.

V usage is TRBV11-3 and J usage is TRBJ2-5, with D maybe TRBD2 (5 bases). This CDR3 is 15 amino acids long. The V gene's germline CDR1 is SGHNT and CDR2 YENEEA. V lost 0 bases and J 0 bases, leaving 8 bases between the germline ends. This CDR3 reads CASSLDSSDQETQYF. CDR3 nucleotides: TGTGCCAGCAGCTTAGATAGTAGCGACCAAGAGACCCAGTACTTC.

This clone occurred a few times. This chain uses TRBV4-1 with TRBJ1-4; D possibly corresponds to TRBD1 (6 bases). With 4 bases removed from V and 7 bases from J, the gap between germline ends came to 19 bases. The CDR3 length is 16 residues. Germline CDR1 reads MGHRA; CDR2 reads YSYEKL. The CDR3 DNA is TGCGCCAGCAGCCCCATCCGAGGACAGATCGGTGAAAAACTGTTTTTT. Protein product: CASSPIRGQIGEKLFF.

The V and J genes are TRBV7-2 and TRBJ2-2; 8 bases are shared with TRBD2. From germline, CDR1 is SGHTA and CDR2 FQGNSA. The junction had 4 bases not matched to a gene; V was cut back by 6 bases and J by 1 base. The CDR3 extends over 15 amino acids. The CDR3 DNA reads TGTGCCAGCAGGGTAGCGGGGATGAACACCGGGGAGCTGTTTTTT. It specifies CASRVAGMNTGELFF. The full variable domain, completed using reference TRBV7-2 and TRBJ2-2, is GAGVSQSPSNKVTEKGKDVELRCDPISGHTALYWYRQSLGQGLEFLIYFQGNSAPDKSGLPSDRFSAERTGGSVSTLTIQRTQQEDSAVYLCASRVAGMNTGELFFGEGSRLTVL.

This clone occurred once. J is TRBJ2-7 and V is TRBV7-8; TRBD2 matches 13 bases. The germline gives CDR1 SGHVS, CDR2 FQNEAQ. V was pared by 1 base and J by 1 base, with 4 bases of the junction left unmatched. This CDR3 region has 17 residues. The CDR3 reads CASSLGTSGSRSYEQYV. Here the CDR3 DNA reads TGTGCCAGCAGCTTAGGGACTAGCGGGAGTAGGTCCTACGAGCAGTACGTC.

The chain is built from TRBV7-6 and TRBJ2-5; no firm D call. The V gene's germline CDR1 is SGHVS and CDR2 FNYEAQ. This CDR3 comprises 12 residues. The V end lost 4 bases, the J end lost 0 bases, and 3 bases lay between the germline ends. This CDR3 reads CASSSYQETQYF. Written as DNA, the CDR3 is TGTGCCAGCAGCTCGTACCAAGAGACCCAGTACTTC.

The chain is built from TRBV18 and TRBJ2-2, with TRBD1 matching over 7 bases. The length of the CDR3 is 16 residues. Unmatched junction bases numbered 9, after V lost 3 bases and J lost 5 bases. The germline V gene has CDR1 KGHSH and CDR2 LQKENI. CDR3 sequence reads: CASSPPTGRETGELFF. CDR3 sequence (DNA): TGTGCCAGCTCACCCCCGACAGGGCGAGAGACCGGGGAGCTGTTTTTT.

V and J are TRBV6-8 and TRBJ2-7; TRBD1 matches at 8 bases. With 2 bases clipped from V and 6 bases from J, the junction kept 3 bases outside the gene matches. The CDR3 totals 13 residues. Per the germline V gene, CDR1 is MNHGY and CDR2 is SAAAGT. DNA of the CDR3: TGTGCCAGCAGTTACCCGACAGGGGTCGAGCAGTACGTC. Its translation is CASSYPTGVEQYV.

This clone was seen only a few times. The J gene is TRBJ2-6, the V gene TRBV6-6; perhaps TRBD1 as D (6 bases). The CDR3 sequence is 14 residues long. The germline V gene has CDR1 MNHNY and CDR2 SVGAGI (reference sequence). V gave up 2 bases and J gave up 9 bases, with 11 bases separating them. The CDR3 sequence: CASSYRGYVNVLTF. CDR3 in DNA: TGTGCCAGCAGTTACAGGGGGTATGTCAACGTCCTGACTTTC.

This chain uses TRBV5-1 with TRBJ2-2; 12 bases match TRBD1. Germline loops: CDR1 SGHRS, CDR2 YFSETQ. J was trimmed by 4 bases and V by 4 bases; bases with no gene match: 8. The CDR3 runs 17 residues. CDR3 bases: TGCGCCAGCAGCCCACCCGGGACAGGGGGCCTCACCGGGGAGCTGTTTTTT. This translates into CASSPPGTGGLTGELFF.

On this clone: The junction departs from germline at one end; a sequencing error may be responsible. J is TRBJ2-2 and V is TRBV7-9, with TRBD2 matching 9 bases. Germline lookup yields CDR1 SEHNR and CDR2 FQNEAQ (reference sequence). This CDR3 has 16 amino acids. CDR3 DNA: TGTTCCAGCAGCCCGGCTAGCGGGAAGAACACCGGGGAGCTGTTTTTT. Protein: CSSSPASGKNTGELFF.

The rearrangement links TRBV10-2 to TRBJ1-5, with D possibly TRBD1 on 6 matching bases. CDR1 and CDR2 (germline): WSHSY, SAAADI. Trimming left V 3 bases short and J 2 bases short, with 14 bases between. The CDR3 loop spans 16 amino acids. DNA of the CDR3: TGCGCCAGCAGTGACAGGGGAAGAGGGGGCAATCAGCCCCAGCATTTT. Its protein is CASSDRGRGGNQPQHF.

To note about this clone: Germline and junction disagree at one end, which may indicate a read error. The rearrangement joins TRBV7-8 to TRBJ2-1; D is perhaps TRBD2 (6 bases). The CDR3 extends over 14 amino acids. CDR1 and CDR2 (germline): SGHVS, FQNEAQ. The CDR3: CASSLAPAYNEQFF. CDR3 DNA sequence: TGTGCCAGCAGCCTAGCGCCAGCCTACAATGAGCAGTTCTTC.

This clone was detected only a few times. This chain connects TRBV6-1 to TRBJ1-5; D may be TRBD1 (5 bases). Trimming removed 2 bases from V and 2 bases from J, with 7 bases in between. The CDR3 covers 14 residues. The V gene's germline CDR1 is MNHNS and CDR2 SASEGT. The CDR3 sequence is CASSELGGNQPQHF. The CDR3 region has the DNA TGTGCCAGCAGTGAATTAGGGGGCAATCAGCCCCAGCATTTT.

This chain links TRBV28 with TRBJ1-4; D is unresolved. V was trimmed by 1 base and J by 4 bases, leaving 7 bases between them. This CDR3 has 14 amino acids. In germline, CDR1 is MDHEN, CDR2 SYDVKM. CDR3 nucleotides: TGTGCCAGCAGTTTATTTGTCAGTAATGAAAAACTGTTTTTT. Protein product: CASSLFVSNEKLFF.